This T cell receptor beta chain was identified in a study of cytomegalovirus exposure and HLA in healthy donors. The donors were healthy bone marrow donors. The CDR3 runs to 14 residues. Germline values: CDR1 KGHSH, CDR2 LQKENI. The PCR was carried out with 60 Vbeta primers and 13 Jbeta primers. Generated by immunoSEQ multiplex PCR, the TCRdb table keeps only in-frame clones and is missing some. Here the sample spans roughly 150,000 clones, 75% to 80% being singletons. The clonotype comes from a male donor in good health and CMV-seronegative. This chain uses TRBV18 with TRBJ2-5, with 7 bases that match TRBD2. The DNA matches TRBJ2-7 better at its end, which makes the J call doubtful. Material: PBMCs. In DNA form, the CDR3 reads TGTGCCAGCTCACCGACGGGGGGTAGCTACGAGCAGTACTTC. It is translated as CASSPTGGSYEQYF.